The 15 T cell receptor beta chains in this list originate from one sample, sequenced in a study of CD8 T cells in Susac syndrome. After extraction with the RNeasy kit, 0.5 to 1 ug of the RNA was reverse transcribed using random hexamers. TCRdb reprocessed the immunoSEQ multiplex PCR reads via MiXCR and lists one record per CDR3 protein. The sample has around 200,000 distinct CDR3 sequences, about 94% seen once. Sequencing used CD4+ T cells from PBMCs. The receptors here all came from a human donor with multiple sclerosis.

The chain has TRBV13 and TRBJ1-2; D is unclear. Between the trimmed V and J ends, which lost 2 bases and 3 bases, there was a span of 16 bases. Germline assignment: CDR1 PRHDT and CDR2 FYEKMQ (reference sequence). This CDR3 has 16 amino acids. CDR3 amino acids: CASSLIEGSLDYGYTF. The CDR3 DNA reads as TGTGCCAGCAGCTTAATCGAGGGCAGCCTGGACTATGGCTACACCTTC.

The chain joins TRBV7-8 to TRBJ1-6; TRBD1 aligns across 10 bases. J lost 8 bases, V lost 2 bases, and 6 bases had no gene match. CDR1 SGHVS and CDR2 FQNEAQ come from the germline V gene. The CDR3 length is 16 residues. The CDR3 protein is CASSLSRDRGDSPLHF. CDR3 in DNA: TGTGCCAGCAGCTTATCACGGGACAGGGGCGATTCACCCCTCCACTTT. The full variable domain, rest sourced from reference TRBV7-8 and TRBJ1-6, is GAGVSQSPRYKVAKRGQDVALRCDPISGHVSLFWYQQALGQGPEFLTYFQNEAQLDKSGLPSDRFFAERPEGSVSTLKIQRTQQEDSAVYLCASSLSRDRGDSPLHFGNGTRLTVT.

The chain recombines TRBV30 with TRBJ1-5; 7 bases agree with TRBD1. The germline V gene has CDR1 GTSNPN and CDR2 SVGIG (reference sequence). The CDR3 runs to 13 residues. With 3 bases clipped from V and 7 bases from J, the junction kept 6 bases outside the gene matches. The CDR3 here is CAWRQGLEQPQHF. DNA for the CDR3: TGTGCCTGGAGACAGGGGTTGGAGCAGCCCCAGCATTTT.

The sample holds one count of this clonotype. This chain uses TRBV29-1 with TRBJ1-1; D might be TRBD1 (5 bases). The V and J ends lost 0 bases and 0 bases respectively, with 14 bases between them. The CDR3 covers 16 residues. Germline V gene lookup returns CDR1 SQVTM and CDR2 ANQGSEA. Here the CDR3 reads CSVEEAGRVMNTEAFF. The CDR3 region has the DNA TGCAGCGTTGAAGAAGCGGGGCGGGTGATGAACACTGAAGCTTTCTTT.

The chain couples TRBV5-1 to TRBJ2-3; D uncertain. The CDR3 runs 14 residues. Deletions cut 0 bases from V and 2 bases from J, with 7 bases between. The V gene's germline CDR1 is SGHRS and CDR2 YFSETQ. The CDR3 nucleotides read TGCGCCAGCAGCTTGGCAACCCCCACAGATACGCAGTATTTT. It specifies CASSLATPTDTQYF. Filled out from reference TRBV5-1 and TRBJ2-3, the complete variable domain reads KAGVTQTPRYLIKTRGQQVTLSCSPISGHRSVSWYQQTPGQGLQFLFEYFSETQRNKGNFPGRFSGRQFSNSRSEMNVSTLELGDSALYLCASSLATPTDTQYFGPGTRLTVL.

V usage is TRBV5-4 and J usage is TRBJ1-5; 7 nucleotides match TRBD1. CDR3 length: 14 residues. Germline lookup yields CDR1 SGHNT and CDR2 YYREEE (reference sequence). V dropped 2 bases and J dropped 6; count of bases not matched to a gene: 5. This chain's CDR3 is CASSLQGQGQPQHF. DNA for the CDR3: TGTGCCAGCAGCTTACAGGGGCAAGGTCAGCCCCAGCATTTT.

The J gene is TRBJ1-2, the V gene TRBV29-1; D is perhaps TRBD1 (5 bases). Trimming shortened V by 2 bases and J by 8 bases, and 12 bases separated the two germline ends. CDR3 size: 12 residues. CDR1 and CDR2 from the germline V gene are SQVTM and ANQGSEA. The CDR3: CSVERGAGGYTF. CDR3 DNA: TGCAGCGTTGAAAGAGGGGCTGGGGGCTACACCTTC. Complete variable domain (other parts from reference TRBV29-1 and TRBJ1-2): SAVISQKPSRDICQRGTSLTIQCQVDSQVTMMFWYRQQPGQSLTLIATANQGSEATYESGFVIDKFPISRPNLTFSTLTVSNMSPEDSSIYLCSVERGAGGYTFGSGTRLTVV.

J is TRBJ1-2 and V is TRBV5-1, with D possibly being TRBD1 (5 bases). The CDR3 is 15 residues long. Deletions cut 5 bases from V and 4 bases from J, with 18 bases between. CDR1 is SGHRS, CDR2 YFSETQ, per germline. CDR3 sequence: CASSPRVGLRYGYTF. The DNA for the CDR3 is TGCGCCAGCAGTCCTCGGGTGGGGCTCCGCTATGGCTACACCTTC.

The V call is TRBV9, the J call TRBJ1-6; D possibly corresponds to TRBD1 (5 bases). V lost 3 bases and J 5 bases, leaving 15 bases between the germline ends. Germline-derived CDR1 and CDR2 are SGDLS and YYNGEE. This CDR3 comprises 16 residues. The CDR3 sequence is CASSDSPTENNSPLHF. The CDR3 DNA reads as TGTGCCAGCAGCGATTCCCCGACAGAGAATAATTCACCCCTCCACTTT.

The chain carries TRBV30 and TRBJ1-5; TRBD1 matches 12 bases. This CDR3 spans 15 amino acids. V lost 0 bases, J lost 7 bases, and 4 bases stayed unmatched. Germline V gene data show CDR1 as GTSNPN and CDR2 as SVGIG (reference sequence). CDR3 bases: TGTGCCTGGAGTGTAGGGGACAGGGGGCTGCAGCCCCAGCATTTT. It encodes CAWSVGDRGLQPQHF.

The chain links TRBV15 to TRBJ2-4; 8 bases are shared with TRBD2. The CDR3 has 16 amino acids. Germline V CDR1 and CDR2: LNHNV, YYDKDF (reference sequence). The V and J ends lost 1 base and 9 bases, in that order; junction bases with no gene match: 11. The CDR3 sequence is CATSRGEYGGAPIQYF. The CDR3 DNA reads TGTGCCACCAGCAGAGGAGAATACGGGGGGGCCCCCATTCAGTACTTC.

As DNA, the CDR3 is TGTGCCAGCAGTTCCTTTTGGACAGGTCGGTACGAGCAGTACTTC. Translated: CASSSFWTGRYEQYF. V and J are TRBV28 and TRBJ2-7; TRBD1 matches 7 bases. The CDR3 extends over 15 amino acids. V dropped 4 bases and J dropped 4; count of bases not matched to a gene: 10. The germline V gene has CDR1 MDHEN and CDR2 SYDVKM.

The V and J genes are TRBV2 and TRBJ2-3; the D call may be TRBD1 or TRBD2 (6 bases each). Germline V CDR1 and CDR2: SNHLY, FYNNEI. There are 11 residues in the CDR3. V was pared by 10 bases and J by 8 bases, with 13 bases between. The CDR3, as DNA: TGTGCCACCAGGGGACTCGGTACGCAGTATTTT. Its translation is CATRGLGTQYF.

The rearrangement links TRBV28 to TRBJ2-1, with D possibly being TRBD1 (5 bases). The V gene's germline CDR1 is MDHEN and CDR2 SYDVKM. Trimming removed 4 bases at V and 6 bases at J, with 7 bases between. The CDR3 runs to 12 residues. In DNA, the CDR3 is TGTGCCAGCAGTTCCAGGGTCAATGAGCAGTTCTTC. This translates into CASSSRVNEQFF.

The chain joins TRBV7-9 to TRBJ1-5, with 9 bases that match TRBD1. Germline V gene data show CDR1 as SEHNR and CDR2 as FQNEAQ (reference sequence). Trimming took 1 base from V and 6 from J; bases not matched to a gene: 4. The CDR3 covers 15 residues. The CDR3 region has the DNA TGTGCCAGCAGCTTAGGGGACAGGGTATCTCAGCCCCAGCATTTT. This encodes CASSLGDRVSQPQHF.